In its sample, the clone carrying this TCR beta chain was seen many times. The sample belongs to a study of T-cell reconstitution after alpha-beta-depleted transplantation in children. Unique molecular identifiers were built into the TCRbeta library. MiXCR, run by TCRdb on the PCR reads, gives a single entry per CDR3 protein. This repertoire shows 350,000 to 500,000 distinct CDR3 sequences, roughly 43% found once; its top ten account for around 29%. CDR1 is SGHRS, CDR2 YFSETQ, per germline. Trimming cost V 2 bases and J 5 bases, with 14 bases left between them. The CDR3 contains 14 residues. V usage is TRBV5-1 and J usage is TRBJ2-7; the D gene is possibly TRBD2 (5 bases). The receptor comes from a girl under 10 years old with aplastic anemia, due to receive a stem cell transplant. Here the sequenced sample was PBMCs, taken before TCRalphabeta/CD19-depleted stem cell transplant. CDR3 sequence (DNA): TGCGCCAGCAGCTTAGGGAATAGAGGGCACGAGCAGTACTTC. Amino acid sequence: CASSLGNRGHEQYF.